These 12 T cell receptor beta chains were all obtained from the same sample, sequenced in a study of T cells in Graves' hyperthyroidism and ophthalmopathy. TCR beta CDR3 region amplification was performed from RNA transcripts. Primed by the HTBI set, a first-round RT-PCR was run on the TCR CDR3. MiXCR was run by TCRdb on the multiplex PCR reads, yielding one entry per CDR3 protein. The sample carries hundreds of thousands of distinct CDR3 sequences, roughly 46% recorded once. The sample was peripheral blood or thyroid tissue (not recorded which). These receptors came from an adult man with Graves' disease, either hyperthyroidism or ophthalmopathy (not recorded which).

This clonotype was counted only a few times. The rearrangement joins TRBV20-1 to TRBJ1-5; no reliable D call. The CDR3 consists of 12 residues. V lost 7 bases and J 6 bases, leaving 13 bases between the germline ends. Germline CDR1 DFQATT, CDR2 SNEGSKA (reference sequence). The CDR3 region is CSGSVLGQPQHF. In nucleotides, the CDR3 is TGCAGTGGTTCAGTTCTTGGTCAGCCCCAGCATTTT.

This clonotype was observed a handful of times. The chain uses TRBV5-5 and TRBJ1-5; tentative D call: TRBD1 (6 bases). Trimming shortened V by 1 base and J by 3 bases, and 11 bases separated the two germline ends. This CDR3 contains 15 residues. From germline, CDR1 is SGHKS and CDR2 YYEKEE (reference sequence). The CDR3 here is CASSLQGHTNQPQHF. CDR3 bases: TGTGCCAGCAGCTTGCAGGGACACACCAATCAGCCCCAGCATTTT.

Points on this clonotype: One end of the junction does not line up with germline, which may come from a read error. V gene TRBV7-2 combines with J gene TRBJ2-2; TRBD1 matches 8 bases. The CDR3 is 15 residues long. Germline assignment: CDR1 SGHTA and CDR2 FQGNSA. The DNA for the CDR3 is TGTGCCAGCAGCATAGGACAGGGAACGACCGGGGAGCTGCTTTTT. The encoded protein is CASSIGQGTTGELLF.

The CDR3 region is CAISEGRGNNEQYF. The DNA for the CDR3 is TGTGCCATCAGTGAGGGCAGGGGGAATAACGAGCAGTACTTC. The J gene is TRBJ2-7, the V gene TRBV10-3, with 7 positions matching TRBD1. CDR3 length equals 14 residues. V lost 2 bases to trimming and J lost 5 bases; unmatched junction nucleotides: 6. Germline CDR1 reads ENHRY; CDR2 reads SYGVKD.

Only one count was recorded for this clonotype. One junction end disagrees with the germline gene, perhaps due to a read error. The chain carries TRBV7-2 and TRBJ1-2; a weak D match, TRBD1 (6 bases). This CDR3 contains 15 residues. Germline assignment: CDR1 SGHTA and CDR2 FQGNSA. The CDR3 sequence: CANSPHVDRTNGYTF. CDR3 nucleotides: TGTGCCAACAGCCCCCACGTGGACAGAACGAATGGCTACACCTTC. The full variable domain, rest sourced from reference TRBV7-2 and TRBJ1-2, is GAGVSQSPSNKVTEKGKDVELRCDPISGHTALYWYRQSLGQGLEFLIYFQGNSAPDKSGLPSDRFSAERTGGSVSTLTIQRTQQEDSAVYLCANSPHVDRTNGYTFGSGTRLTVV.

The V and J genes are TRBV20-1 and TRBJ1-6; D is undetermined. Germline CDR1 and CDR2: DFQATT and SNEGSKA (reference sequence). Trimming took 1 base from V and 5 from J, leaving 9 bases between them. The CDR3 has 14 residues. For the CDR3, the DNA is TGCAGTGCTAGAGTAGTGCAGGATAATTCACCCCTCCACTTT. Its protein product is CSARVVQDNSPLHF.

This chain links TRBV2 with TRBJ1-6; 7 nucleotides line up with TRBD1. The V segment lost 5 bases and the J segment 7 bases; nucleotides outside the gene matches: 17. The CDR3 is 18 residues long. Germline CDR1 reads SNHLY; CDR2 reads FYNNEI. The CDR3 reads CASSYGADRSLGNSPLHF. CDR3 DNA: TGTGCCAGCAGTTATGGCGCGGACAGGTCATTAGGGAATTCACCCCTCCACTTT.

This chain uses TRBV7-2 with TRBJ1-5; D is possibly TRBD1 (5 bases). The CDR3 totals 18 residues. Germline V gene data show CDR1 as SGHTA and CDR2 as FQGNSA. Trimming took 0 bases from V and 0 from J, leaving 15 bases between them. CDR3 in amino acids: CASSLAARASFSNQPQHF. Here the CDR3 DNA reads TGTGCCAGCAGCTTAGCGGCCAGGGCCTCCTTTAGCAATCAGCCCCAGCATTTT.

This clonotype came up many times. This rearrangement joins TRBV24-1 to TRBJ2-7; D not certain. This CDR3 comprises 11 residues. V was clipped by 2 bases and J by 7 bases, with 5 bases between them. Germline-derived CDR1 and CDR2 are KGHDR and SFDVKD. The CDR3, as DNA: TGTGCCACCAGTGATTCTCGAGAGCAGTACTTC. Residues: CATSDSREQYF.

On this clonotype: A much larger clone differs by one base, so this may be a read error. The CDR3 is CASSGQQKTQYF. CDR3 bases: TGTGCCAGCAGCGGACAGCAAAAGACCCAGTACTTC. The V gene is TRBV9, the J gene TRBJ2-5; TRBD1 is a possible D gene (5 bases). CDR1 is SGDLS, CDR2 YYNGEE, per germline. CDR3 length equals 12 residues. The V end was cut by 3 bases, the J end by 6 bases, with 9 bases between.

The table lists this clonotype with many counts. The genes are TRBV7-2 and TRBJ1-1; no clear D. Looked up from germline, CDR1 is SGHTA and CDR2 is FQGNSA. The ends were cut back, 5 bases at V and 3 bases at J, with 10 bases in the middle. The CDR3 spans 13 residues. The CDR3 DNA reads TGTGCCAGCAGCGGTTACAGACACACTGAAGCTTTCTTT. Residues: CASSGYRHTEAFF.

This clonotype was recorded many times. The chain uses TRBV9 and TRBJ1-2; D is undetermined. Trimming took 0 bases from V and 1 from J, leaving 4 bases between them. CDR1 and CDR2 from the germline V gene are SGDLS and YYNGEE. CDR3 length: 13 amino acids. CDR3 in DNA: TGTGCCAGCAGCGTAGCAGTTAACTATGGCTACACCTTC. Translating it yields CASSVAVNYGYTF.